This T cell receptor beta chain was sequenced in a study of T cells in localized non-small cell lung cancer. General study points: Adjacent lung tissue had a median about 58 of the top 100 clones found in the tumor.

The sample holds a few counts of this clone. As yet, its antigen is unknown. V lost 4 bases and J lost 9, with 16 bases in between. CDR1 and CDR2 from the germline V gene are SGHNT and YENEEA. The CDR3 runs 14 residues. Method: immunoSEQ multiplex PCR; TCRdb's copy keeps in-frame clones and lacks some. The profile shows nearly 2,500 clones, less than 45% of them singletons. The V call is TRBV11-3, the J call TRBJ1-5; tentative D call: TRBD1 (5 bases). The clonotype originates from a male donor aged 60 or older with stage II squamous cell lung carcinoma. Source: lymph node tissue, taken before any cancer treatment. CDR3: CASSSQTDTGPQHF. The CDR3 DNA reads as TGTGCCAGCAGCTCTCAGACGGACACGGGGCCCCAGCATTTT. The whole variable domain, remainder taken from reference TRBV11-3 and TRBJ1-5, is EAGVVQSPRYKIIEKKQPVAFWCNPISGHNTLYWYLQNLGQGPELLIRYENEEAVDDSQLPKDRFSAERLKGVDSTLKIQPAELGDSAVYLCASSSQTDTGPQHFGDGTRLSIL.